These T cell receptor beta chains were read from a single sample in a study of blood T cell repertoires in COVID-19. Profiled with immunoSEQ multiplex PCR; TCRdb holds only in-frame clones, not every one. The sample has 140,000 or so clones; approximately 88% are singletons. Sample: peripheral blood. These receptors were obtained from a human donor in a cohort sampled during active COVID-19. CDR3s include the opening cysteine and the closing phenylalanine or tryptophan. The order of the fields is J gene, clone size, D gene, V gene, CDR3 protein, CDR3 DNA. A D gene is named only where the DNA matches it firmly. Clone size appears in some rows only: once, few, many, or a class for an expanded clone.

J gene: TRBJ1-2
clone size: NA
D gene: TRBD1
V gene: TRBV28
CDR3 protein: CASSSQGQVHGYTF
CDR3 DNA: TGTGCCAGCAGTTCCCAGGGACAGGTGCATGGCTACACCTTC

J gene: TRBJ2-1
clone size: NA
D gene: TRBD1
V gene: TRBV5-1
CDR3 protein: CASSVGTGQGGNEQFF
CDR3 DNA: TGCGCCAGCAGCGTTGGCACGGGACAGGGAGGCAATGAGCAGTTCTTC

J gene: TRBJ2-3
clone size: NA
D gene: TRBD2
V gene: TRBV5-1
CDR3 protein: CASSLTSGDSDTQYF
CDR3 DNA: TGCGCCAGCAGTCTGACTAGCGGGGATTCAGATACGCAGTATTTT

J gene: TRBJ2-7
clone size: NA
D gene: NA
V gene: TRBV6-5
CDR3 protein: CASSRDTAYEQYF
CDR3 DNA: TGTGCCAGCAGCCGGGACACCGCCTACGAGCAGTACTTC

J gene: TRBJ2-2
clone size: NA
D gene: NA
V gene: TRBV5-4
CDR3 protein: CASSLEGVNTGELFF
CDR3 DNA: TGTGCCAGCAGCTTAGAGGGGGTCAACACCGGGGAGCTGTTTTTT

J gene: TRBJ1-3
clone size: once
D gene: NA
V gene: TRBV18
CDR3 protein: CASSPGESGNTKYF
CDR3 DNA: TGTGCCAGCTCACCAGGGGAGTCTGGAAACACCAAATATTTT

J gene: TRBJ1-1
clone size: NA
D gene: TRBD1
V gene: TRBV5-6
CDR3 protein: CASSYTTGETEAFF
CDR3 DNA: TGTGCCAGCAGCTATACTACAGGGGAGACTGAAGCTTTCTTT

J gene: TRBJ1-2
clone size: NA
D gene: TRBD1
V gene: TRBV4-2
CDR3 protein: CASSQGDRENYGYTF
CDR3 DNA: TGTGCCAGCAGCCAAGGGGACAGGGAAAACTATGGCTACACCTTC

J gene: TRBJ1-3
clone size: NA
D gene: NA
V gene: TRBV5-6
CDR3 protein: CASSLEGPSGTIYF
CDR3 DNA: TGTGCCAGCAGCTTGGAGGGGCCGTCGGGCACCATATATTTT

J gene: TRBJ1-4
clone size: NA
D gene: NA
V gene: TRBV5-1
CDR3 protein: CASSLDGVGGEKLFF
CDR3 DNA: TGCGCCAGCAGCTTGGACGGGGTTGGTGGTGAAAAACTGTTTTTT

J gene: TRBJ1-2
clone size: NA
D gene: TRBD1
V gene: TRBV6-5
CDR3 protein: CASSLGTGEGYGYTF
CDR3 DNA: TGTGCCAGCAGTCTAGGGACAGGGGAGGGCTATGGCTACACCTTC

J gene: TRBJ2-2
clone size: NA
D gene: NA
V gene: TRBV9
CDR3 protein: CASSVGGLEPGELFF
CDR3 DNA: TGTGCCAGCAGCGTAGGTGGCCTCGAACCCGGGGAGCTGTTTTTT

J gene: TRBJ2-3
clone size: once
D gene: TRBD2
V gene: TRBV6-1
CDR3 protein: CASSEASGGDTQYF
CDR3 DNA: TGTGCCAGCAGTGAGGCTAGCGGGGGAGATACGCAGTATTTT

J gene: TRBJ2-5
clone size: NA
D gene: TRBD1
V gene: TRBV18
CDR3 protein: CASSQGQGRETQYF
CDR3 DNA: TGTGCCAGCTCACAAGGACAGGGGCGGGAGACCCAGTACTTC

J gene: TRBJ2-3
clone size: few
D gene: TRBD1
V gene: TRBV28
CDR3 protein: CASSSPGTDGTDTQYF
CDR3 DNA: TGTGCCAGCAGTTCCCCGGGGACAGACGGCACAGATACGCAGTATTTT